The source of this TCR beta chain is a study of cytomegalovirus exposure and HLA in healthy donors. Researchers ran the PCR with 60 Vbeta and 13 Jbeta primers. Sequencing was performed with immunoSEQ multiplex PCR; in TCRdb, only in-frame clones are kept and a portion is missing. The repertoire holds 80,000 to 100,000 clones, with roughly 70% as singletons. The CDR3 consists of 13 residues. From germline, CDR1 is SGHDT and CDR2 YYEEEE. V trimming: 2 bases; J trimming: 14 bases; junction bases outside the gene matches: 7. About this clone itself: Its specificity is not known.

Study observations and caveats: Previously analyzed data showed that most TCR beta V segments were productive at a frequency of about 87% or about 30%. The authors judged a highly shared variant cluster likely a sequencing artifact.

The source is a man in his fifties in good health and CMV-seronegative. The chain links TRBV5-6 to TRBJ2-1; 10 nucleotides align to TRBD1. The sample taken for sequencing was PBMCs. The CDR3 region is CASSFLSGTGEFF. CDR3 in DNA: TGTGCCAGCAGCTTCTTATCCGGGACAGGGGAGTTCTTC.